This T cell receptor (beta chain) is drawn from a study of T cell responses to AZD1222 COVID-19 vaccine. J lost 4 bases, V lost 3 bases, and 9 bases had no gene match. The CDR3 contains 17 residues. Per the germline V gene, CDR1 is SGHAT and CDR2 is FQNNGV. As regards this clone: Antigen unknown.

The repertoire was sequenced with immunoSEQ multiplex PCR; TCRdb's copy has only in-frame clones and lacks some. The sample contains 95,000 to 150,000 clones, 65% to 90% of which appear only once. Second-dose recipients at about 4 or about 12 weeks were treated as one pooled group. General observations from the study: Per reports, nearly half of all spike-specific TCRs target regions that are unmutated in variants. Vaccine-related CD4 TCRs covered spike, predominating at 160-218 and 743-854.

The chain joins TRBV11-2 to TRBJ1-2, with 12 bases matching TRBD1. Source: peripheral blood, taken 28 days after the second AZD1222 dose. The TCR sequence derives from an adult who received the AZD1222 COVID-19 vaccine. The chain's CDR3 is CASSFGGQGATVYGYTF. As DNA, the CDR3 is TGTGCCAGCAGCTTCGGGGGACAGGGGGCAACCGTCTATGGCTACACCTTC.